These 5 T cell receptor beta chains were all obtained from the same sample, sequenced in a study of lymphopenia after photon versus proton radiotherapy (dated by TCRdb to between 2017 and 2020). Library preparation was by the immunoSEQ multiplex PCR assay. What TCRdb holds here is the immuneACCESS table cut down to in-frame rearrangements. Part of the clones is not present; checked against another copy, under half of the missing clones reflect an unresolved V gene, and the others are unexplained. The sample table lists 50,000 to 65,000 clones, roughly 87% of them with a count of one. The top ten hold 9.5% to 15% of the sample. This material consisted of peripheral blood, taken from a patient treated with proton-based radiotherapy. These receptors all stem from a man older than 75 with esophageal cancer.

This chain links TRBV7-2 with TRBJ2-1; the match to TRBD2 covers 7 bases. Germline V lookup: CDR1 SGHTA, CDR2 FQGNSA. This CDR3 has 16 residues. Unmatched junction bases numbered 2, after V lost 0 bases and J lost 0 bases. The DNA of the CDR3 is TGTGCCAGCAGCTTAGCGGGGGGGAACTCCTACAATGAGCAGTTCTTC. This codes for CASSLAGGNSYNEQFF.

In nucleotides, the CDR3 is TGTGCTTCAGACAGGGGGAACACCGGGGAGCTGTTTTTT. Protein sequence: CASDRGNTGELFF. The chain recombines TRBV30 with TRBJ2-2; TRBD1 agrees at 8 bases. CDR1 GTSNPN and CDR2 SVGIG come from the germline V gene (reference sequence). The CDR3 has 13 residues.

The CDR3 protein is CASSLRVGAEAFF. The CDR3 DNA sequence: TGCGCCAGCAGCCTCAGGGTGGGAGCTGAAGCTTTCTTT. The rearrangement joins TRBV4-3 to TRBJ1-1; possible D gene TRBD1, 5 bases. Germline assignment: CDR1 LGHNA and CDR2 YSLEER. The CDR3 has 13 amino acids. V was clipped by 4 bases and J by 6 bases, with 12 bases between them.

This chain connects TRBV18 to TRBJ1-5; D is possibly TRBD1 (5 bases). The CDR3 is 14 amino acids. The V end lost 6 bases, the J end lost 8 bases, and 17 bases lay between the germline ends. In germline, CDR1 is KGHSH, CDR2 LQKENI. The CDR3 nucleotides are TGTGCCAGCTCCCTTGAGGGGCCCTGGGAGCCCCAGCATTTT. It codes for CASSLEGPWEPQHF.

V is TRBV10-3 and J is TRBJ2-7; D gene ambiguous. Trimming left V 6 bases short and J 1 base short, with 7 bases between. Germline lookup yields CDR1 ENHRY and CDR2 SYGVKD. The CDR3 loop spans 12 amino acids. CDR3 nucleotides: TGTGCCATCAGAGACACTTCCTACGAGCAGTACTTC. The encoded protein is CAIRDTSYEQYF.